This TCR beta chain was obtained from a study of regulatory T cells in long-lasting Graves disease. Time point meaning: newly diagnosed GD, antithyroid drugs for less than 3 months. PBMC RNA was the source of the TCR library. Xi'an, China, was home to the endocrinology department that provided patients. CDR1 is SGDLS and CDR2 is YYNGEE in the germline V gene. Deletions cut 4 bases from V and 0 bases from J, with 11 bases between. The CDR3 has 16 amino acids. This clonotype has more than one count but fewer than ten. The antigen remains undetermined. Broader study findings: The sample size was small, and this may have reduced accuracy.

To make TCR beta libraries, researchers used iRepertoire HTBI primers and Arm-PCR of CDR3 regions. Original handling: Sequenced samples collectively carried approximately 58 TRBV and 15 or so TRBJ segments. TCRdb redid the calling of the multiplex PCR reads with MiXCR, one entry per CDR3 protein. These V and J calls are TCRdb output, not the study's own analysis. The table has hundreds of thousands of distinct CDR3 sequences, 16% seen once. The sample was also reused in another study, on T cells in Graves' hyperthyroidism and ophthalmopathy. This second report adds: Median prediction lead before ophthalmopathy onset was 6.5 months with the model.

This clonotype was obtained from a woman in her twenties or thirties with Graves disease. The chain couples TRBV9 to TRBJ2-6; D might be TRBD1 (6 bases). The sequencing here drew on peripheral blood mononuclear cells (PBMCs), taken at new diagnosis, from a patient treated with antithyroid drugs. The CDR3 region has the DNA TGTGCCAGCAGCTTCCACAGGGACTCTGGGGCCAACGTCCTGACTTTC. Protein: CASSFHRDSGANVLTF.